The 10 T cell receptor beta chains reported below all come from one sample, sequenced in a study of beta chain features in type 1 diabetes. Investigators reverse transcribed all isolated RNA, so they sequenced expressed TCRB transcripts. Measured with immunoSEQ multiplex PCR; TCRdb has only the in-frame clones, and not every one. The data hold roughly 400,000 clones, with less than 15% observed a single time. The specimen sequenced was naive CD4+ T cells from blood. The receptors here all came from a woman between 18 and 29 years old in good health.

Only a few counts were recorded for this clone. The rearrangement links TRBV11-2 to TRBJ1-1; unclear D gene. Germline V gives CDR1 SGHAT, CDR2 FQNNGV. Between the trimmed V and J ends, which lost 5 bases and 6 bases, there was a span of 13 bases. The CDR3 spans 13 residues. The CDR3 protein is CASSPHSDPEAFF. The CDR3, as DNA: TGTGCCAGCAGCCCTCACTCCGATCCTGAAGCTTTCTTT. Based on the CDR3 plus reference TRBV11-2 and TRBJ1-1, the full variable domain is EAGVAQSPRYKIIEKRQSVAFWCNPISGHATLYWYQQILGQGPKLLIQFQNNGVVDDSQLPKDRFSAERLKGVDSTLKIQPAKLEDSAVYLCASSPHSDPEAFFGQGTRLTVV.

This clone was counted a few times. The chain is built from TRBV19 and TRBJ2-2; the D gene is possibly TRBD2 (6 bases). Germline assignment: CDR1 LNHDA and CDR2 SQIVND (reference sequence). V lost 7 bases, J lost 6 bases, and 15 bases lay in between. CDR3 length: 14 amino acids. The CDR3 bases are TGTGCCAGTACCCCCGTAGCTAGCGCCGGGGAGCTGTTTTTT. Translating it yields CASTPVASAGELFF.

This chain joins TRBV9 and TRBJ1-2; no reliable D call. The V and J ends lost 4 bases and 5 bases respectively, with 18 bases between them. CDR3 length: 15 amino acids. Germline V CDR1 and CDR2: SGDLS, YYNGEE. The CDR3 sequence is CASSPTVGGPYGYTF. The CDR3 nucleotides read TGTGCCAGCAGCCCGACGGTTGGCGGTCCTTATGGCTACACCTTC.

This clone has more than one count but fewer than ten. For the CDR3, the DNA is TGTGCCAGCAGTTTCCAGGGTCTCACTGAAGCTTTCTTT. Translating gives CASSFQGLTEAFF. The chain couples TRBV6-6 to TRBJ1-1, with a weak D call TRBD1 (5 bases). CDR3 length: 13 amino acids. V was pared by 4 bases and J by 4 bases, with 10 bases between. In germline, CDR1 is MNHNY, CDR2 SVGAGI (reference sequence).

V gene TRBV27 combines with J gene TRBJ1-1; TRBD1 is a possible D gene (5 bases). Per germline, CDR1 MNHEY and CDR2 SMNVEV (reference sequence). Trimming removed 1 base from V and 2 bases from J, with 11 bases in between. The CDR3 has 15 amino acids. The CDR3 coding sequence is TGTGCCAGCAGTTTATTAGGGGCAGCTAACACTGAAGCTTTCTTT. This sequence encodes CASSLLGAANTEAFF.

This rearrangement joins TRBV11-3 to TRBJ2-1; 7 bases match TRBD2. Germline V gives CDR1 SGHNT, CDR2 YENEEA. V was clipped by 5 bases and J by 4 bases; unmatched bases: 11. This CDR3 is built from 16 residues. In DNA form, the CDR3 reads TGTGCCAGCAGCCCCGGCGGGGGAGGGCGGTACAATGAGCAGTTCTTC. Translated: CASSPGGGGRYNEQFF.

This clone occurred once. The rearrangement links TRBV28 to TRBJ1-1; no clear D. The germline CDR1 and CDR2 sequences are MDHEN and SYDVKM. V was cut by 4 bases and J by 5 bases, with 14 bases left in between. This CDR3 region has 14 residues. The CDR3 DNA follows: TGTGCCAGCAGTTCCCCGGAGGGTTCAACTGAAGCTTTCTTT. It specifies CASSSPEGSTEAFF.

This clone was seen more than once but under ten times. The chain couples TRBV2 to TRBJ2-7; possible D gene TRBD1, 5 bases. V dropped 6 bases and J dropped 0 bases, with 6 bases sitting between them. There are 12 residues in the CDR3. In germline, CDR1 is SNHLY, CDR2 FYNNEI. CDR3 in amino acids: CASRTDSYEQYF. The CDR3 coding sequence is TGTGCCAGCAGGACAGACTCCTACGAGCAGTACTTC.

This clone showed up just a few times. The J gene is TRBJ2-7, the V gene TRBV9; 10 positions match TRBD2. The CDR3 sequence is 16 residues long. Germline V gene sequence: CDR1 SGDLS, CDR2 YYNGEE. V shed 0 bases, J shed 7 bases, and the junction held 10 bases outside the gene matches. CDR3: CASSVGPAGGPLEQYF. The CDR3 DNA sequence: TGTGCCAGCAGCGTAGGTCCAGCGGGAGGGCCCTTGGAGCAGTACTTC.

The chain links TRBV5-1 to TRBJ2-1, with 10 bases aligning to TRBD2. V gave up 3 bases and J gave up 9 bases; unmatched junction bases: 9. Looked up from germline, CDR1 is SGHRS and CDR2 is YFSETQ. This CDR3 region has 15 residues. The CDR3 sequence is CASSSQTSGPVEQFF. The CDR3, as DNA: TGCGCCAGCAGCTCTCAGACTAGCGGGCCGGTTGAGCAGTTCTTC.